Included here is one T cell receptor beta chain sequence, with context. Its antigen is unknown. CDR1 and CDR2 from the germline V gene are DFQATT and SNEGSKA (reference sequence). V was shortened by 4 bases and J by 6 bases, with 15 bases between the two germline ends. There are 13 residues in the CDR3. Amplified TCR beta CDR3 regions derived from RNA transcripts. HTBI primers were employed in a first-round RT-PCR of the TCR CDR3. Each CDR3 protein is one row after TCRdb ran MiXCR on the multiplex PCR reads. The table lists about 570,000 distinct CDR3 sequences, approximately 44% of them singletons. The data derive from a study of T cells in Graves' hyperthyroidism and ophthalmopathy. Findings and limits, study-wide: The authors' 13 V-J model separated ophthalmopathy from stable hyperthyroidism. The majority of expanded thyroid clonotypes above 0.001 also appeared in blood.

Exclusion of a patient resulted from uncontrolled infection, other autoimmune disease, pregnancy or lactation. Based on clinical symptoms, serum thyroxine and TRAb, thyroid ultrasound and orbital computed tomography, diagnoses were reached. The sample taken for sequencing was peripheral blood or thyroid tissue (not recorded which). This TCR was recovered from an adult woman with Graves' disease, either hyperthyroidism or ophthalmopathy (not recorded which). The chain uses TRBV20-1 and TRBJ1-1; D remains ambiguous. The CDR3 DNA reads as TGCAGTGCTAACCCTCTAGCGGGGTCTGAAGCTTTCTTT. It yields the protein CSANPLAGSEAFF.